This TCR beta chain was captured by sequencing in a study of T cell responses to AZD1222 COVID-19 vaccine. Study results and caveats: The span of vaccine-associated CD4 TCRs extended across spike, with dominance at 160-218 and 743-854.

There are 17 residues in the CDR3. With V trimmed by 3 bases and J by 0 bases, 8 bases remained unmatched. Germline V gene lookup returns CDR1 MNHEY and CDR2 SMNVEV (reference sequence). The method was immunoSEQ multiplex PCR; TCRdb's version includes in-frame clones alone and lacks a portion of them. The sample holds some 200,000 clones, roughly 88% seen once. In its sample, this clone was seen once. Antigen unknown. This chain links TRBV27 with TRBJ2-7, with 10 bases aligning to TRBD2. This receptor was identified in an adult in good health. The material sequenced was peripheral blood, taken on day 0 of AZD1222 vaccination. The CDR3 sequence is CASSLLRTSGHSYEQYF. The CDR3, as DNA: TGTGCCAGCAGTTTGCTAAGGACTAGCGGCCACTCCTACGAGCAGTACTTC.